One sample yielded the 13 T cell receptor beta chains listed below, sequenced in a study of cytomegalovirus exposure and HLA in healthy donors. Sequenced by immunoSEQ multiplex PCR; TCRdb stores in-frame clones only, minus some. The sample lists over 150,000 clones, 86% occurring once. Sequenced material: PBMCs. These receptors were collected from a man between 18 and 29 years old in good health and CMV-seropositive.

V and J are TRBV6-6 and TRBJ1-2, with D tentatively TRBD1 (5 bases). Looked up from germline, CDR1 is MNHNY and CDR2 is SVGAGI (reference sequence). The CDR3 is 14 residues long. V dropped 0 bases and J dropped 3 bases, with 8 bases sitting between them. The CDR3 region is CASSYSGGDYGYTF. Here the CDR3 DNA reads TGTGCCAGCAGTTACTCGGGGGGGGACTATGGCTACACCTTC.

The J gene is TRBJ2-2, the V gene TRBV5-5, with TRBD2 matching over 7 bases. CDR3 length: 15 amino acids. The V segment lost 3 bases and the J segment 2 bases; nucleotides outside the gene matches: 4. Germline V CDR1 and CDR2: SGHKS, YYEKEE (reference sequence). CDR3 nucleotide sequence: TGTGCCAGCAGCTCGCGGGGGAAAAACACCGGGGAGCTGTTTTTT. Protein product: CASSSRGKNTGELFF.

CDR3 coding DNA: TGTGCCAGCAGCTTAGTAGCCACCGAGCAGTACTTC. Its translation: CASSLVATEQYF. The chain has TRBV13 and TRBJ2-7; D ambiguous. Trimming cost V 1 base and J 6 bases, with 7 bases left between them. Germline CDR1 is PRHDT and CDR2 is FYEKMQ (reference sequence). The CDR3 runs to 12 residues.

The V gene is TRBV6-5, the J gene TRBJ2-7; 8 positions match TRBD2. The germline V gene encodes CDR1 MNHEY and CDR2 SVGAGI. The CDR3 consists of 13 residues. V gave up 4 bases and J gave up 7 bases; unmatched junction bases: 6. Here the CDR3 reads CASSSSGRGEQYF. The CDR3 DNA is TGTGCCAGCAGTTCTAGCGGGCGCGGGGAGCAGTACTTC.

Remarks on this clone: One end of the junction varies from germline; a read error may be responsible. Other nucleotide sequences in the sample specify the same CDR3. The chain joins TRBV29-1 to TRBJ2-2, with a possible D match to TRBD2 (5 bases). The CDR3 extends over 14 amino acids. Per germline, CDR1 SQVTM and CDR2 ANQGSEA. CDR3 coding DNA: TGCAGCGTCTACGAGGACTCGAACACCGGGGAGCTGTTCTTT. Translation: CSVYEDSNTGELFF.

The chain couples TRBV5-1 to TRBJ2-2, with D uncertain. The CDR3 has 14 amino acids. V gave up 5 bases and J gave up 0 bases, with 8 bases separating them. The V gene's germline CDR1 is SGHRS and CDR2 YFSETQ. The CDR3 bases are TGCGCCAGCAGTCGCACATCGAACACCGGGGAGCTGTTTTTT. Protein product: CASSRTSNTGELFF.

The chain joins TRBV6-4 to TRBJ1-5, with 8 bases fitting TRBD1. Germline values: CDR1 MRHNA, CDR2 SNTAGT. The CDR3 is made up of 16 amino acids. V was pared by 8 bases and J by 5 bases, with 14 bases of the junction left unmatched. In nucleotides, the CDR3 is TGTGCCAGCTACCAGAATAGGCAGGGGGCATATCAGCCCCAGCATTTT. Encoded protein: CASYQNRQGAYQPQHF.

Here the CDR3 reads CASSSRTLPDTQYF. CDR3 DNA: TGTGCCAGCAGTTCAAGGACTCTTCCAGATACGCAGTATTTT. The chain couples TRBV6-5 to TRBJ2-3, with D perhaps matching TRBD2 (5 bases). In germline, CDR1 is MNHEY, CDR2 SVGAGI. The CDR3 is 14 amino acids. V was cut by 4 bases and J by 4 bases, with 12 bases left in between.

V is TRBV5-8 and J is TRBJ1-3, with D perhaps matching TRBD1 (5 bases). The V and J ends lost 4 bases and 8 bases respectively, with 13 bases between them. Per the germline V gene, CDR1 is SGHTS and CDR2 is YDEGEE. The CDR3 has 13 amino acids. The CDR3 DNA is TGTGCCAGCAGCAGGGGTATTGGGTACACCATATATTTT. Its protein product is CASSRGIGYTIYF. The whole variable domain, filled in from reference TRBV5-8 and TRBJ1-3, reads EAGVTQSPTHLIKTRGQQATLRCSPISGHTSVYWYQQALGLGLQFLLWYDEGEERNRGNFPPRFSGRQFPNYSSELNVNALELEDSALYLCASSRGIGYTIYFGEGSWLTVV.

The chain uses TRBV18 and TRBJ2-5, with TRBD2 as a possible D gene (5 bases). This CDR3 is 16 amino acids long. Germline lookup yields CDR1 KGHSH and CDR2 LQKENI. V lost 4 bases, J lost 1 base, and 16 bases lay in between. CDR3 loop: CASSHQRPGSQETQYF. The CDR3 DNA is TGTGCCAGCTCACACCAAAGGCCGGGGTCCCAAGAGACCCAGTACTTC.

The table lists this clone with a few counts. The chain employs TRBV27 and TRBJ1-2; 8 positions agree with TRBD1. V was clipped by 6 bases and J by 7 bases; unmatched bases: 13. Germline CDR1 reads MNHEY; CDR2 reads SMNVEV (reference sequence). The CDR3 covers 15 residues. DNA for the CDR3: TGTGCCAGCAGGCAGACAGGGGACATTTTGCGTGGCTACACCTTC. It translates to CASRQTGDILRGYTF.

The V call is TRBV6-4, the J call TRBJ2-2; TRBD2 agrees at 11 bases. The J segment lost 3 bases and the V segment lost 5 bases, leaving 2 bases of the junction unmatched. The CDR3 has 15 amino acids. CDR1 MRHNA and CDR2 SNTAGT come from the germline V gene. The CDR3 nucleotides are TGTGCCAGCAGTCGGGGACTAGCGGACACCGGGGAGCTGTTTTTT. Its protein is CASSRGLADTGELFF.

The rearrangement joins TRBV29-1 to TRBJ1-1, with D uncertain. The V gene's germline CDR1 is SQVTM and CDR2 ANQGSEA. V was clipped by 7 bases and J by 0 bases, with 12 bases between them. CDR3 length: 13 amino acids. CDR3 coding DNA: TGCAGCGCGTTCAGAGACTTGAACACTGAAGCTTTCTTT. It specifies CSAFRDLNTEAFF.